This T cell receptor (beta chain) was identified in a study of spatial heterogeneity in lung cancer. Study context: Sequencing consistently turned up more beta-chain sequences than alpha-chain sequences.

CDR1 and CDR2 (germline): KGHSH, LQKENI. Trimming took off 2 bases at V and 7 bases at J, with 8 bases between the two ends. The CDR3 loop spans 13 amino acids. The table lists this clonotype with many counts. Being off target in a library aimed at alpha chains, this beta chain has a size of little meaning. One entry per CDR3 protein results from TCRdb running MiXCR on the 5' RACE reads. The sample shows over 14,000 distinct CDR3 sequences, around 3.3% of them seen only once. Regarding time point: sample taken at primary tumor resection. Donors were roughly 70 untreated early-stage non-small cell lung cancer patients.

The clonotype comes from a male donor with early-stage non-small cell lung cancer. The material sequenced was normal lung tissue next to the tumor, taken at surgery. The chain uses TRBV18 and TRBJ1-4; D gene uncertain. CDR3 sequence reads: CASSPGVREKLFF. CDR3 DNA: TGTGCCAGCTCACCAGGGGTTCGTGAAAAACTGTTTTTT. The full variable domain, rest sourced from reference TRBV18 and TRBJ1-4, is NAGVMQNPRHLVRRRGQEARLRCSPMKGHSHVYWYRQLPEEGLKFMVYLQKENIIDESGMPKERFSAEFPKEGPSILRIQQVVRGDSAAYFCASSPGVREKLFFGSGTQLSVL.